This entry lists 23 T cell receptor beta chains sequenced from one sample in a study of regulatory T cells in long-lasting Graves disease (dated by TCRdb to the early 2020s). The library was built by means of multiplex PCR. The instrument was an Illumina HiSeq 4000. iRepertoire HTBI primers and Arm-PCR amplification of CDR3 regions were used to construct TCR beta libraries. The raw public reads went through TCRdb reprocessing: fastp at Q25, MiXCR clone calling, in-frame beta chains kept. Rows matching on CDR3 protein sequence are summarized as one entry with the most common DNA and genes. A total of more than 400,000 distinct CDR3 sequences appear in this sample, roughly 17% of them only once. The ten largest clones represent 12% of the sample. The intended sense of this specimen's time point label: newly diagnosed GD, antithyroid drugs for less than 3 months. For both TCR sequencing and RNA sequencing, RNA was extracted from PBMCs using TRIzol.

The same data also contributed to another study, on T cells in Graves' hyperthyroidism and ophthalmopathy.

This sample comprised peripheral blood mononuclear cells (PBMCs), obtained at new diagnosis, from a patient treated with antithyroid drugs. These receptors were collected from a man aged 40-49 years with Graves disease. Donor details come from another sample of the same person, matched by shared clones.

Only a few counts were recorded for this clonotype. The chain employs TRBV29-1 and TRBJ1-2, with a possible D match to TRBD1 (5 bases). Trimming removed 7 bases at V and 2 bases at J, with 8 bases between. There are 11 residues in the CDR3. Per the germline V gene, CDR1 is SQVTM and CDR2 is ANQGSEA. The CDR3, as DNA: TGCAGCGGGGGGAACAACTATGGCTACACCTTC. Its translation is CSGGNNYGYTF.

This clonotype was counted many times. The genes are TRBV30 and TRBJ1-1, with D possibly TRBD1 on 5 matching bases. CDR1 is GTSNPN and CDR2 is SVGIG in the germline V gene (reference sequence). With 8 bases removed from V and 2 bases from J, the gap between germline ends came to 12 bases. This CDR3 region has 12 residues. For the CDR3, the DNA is TGTGCCAGCGGACACAGCAACACTGAAGCTTTCTTT. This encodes CASGHSNTEAFF.

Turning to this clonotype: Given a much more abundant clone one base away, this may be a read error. The CDR3 region is CAWSYGLAETNTGKLFF. DNA for the CDR3: TGTGCCTGGAGTTACGGACTAGCGGAAACGAACACCGGGAAGCTGTTTTTT. The chain recombines TRBV30 with TRBJ2-2; 10 nucleotides match TRBD2. The CDR3 has 17 residues. Germline CDR1 GTSNPN, CDR2 SVGIG (reference sequence).

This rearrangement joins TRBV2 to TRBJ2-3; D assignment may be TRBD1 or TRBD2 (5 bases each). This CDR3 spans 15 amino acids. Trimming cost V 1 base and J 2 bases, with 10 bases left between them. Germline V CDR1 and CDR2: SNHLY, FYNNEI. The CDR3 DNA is TGTGCCAGCAGTGAAGGGGACGGAGACACAGATACGCAGTATTTT. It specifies CASSEGDGDTDTQYF.

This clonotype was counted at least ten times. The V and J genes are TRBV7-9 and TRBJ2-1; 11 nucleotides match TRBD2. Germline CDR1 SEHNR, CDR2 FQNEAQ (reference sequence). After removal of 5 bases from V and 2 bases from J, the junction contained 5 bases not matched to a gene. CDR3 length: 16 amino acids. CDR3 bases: TGTGCCAGCAGCCCCAATAGCGGGAGGGCCTACAATGAGCAGTTCTTC. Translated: CASSPNSGRAYNEQFF.

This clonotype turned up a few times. The CDR3 loop reads CASSVEVGGTGELFF. The CDR3 DNA follows: TGTGCCAGCAGCGTAGAGGTAGGGGGCACCGGGGAGCTGTTTTTT. The chain carries TRBV9 and TRBJ2-2; D may be TRBD1 (6 bases). V lost 0 bases and J 4 bases, leaving 10 bases between the germline ends. This CDR3 is 15 amino acids long. The germline CDR1 and CDR2 sequences are SGDLS and YYNGEE.

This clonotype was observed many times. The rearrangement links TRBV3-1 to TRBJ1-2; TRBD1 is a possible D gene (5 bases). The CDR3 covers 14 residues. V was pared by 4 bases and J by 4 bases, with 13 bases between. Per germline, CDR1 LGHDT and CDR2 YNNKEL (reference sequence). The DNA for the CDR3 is TGTGCCAGCAGCCCAGGGTACCCTCTCTATGGCTACACCTTC. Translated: CASSPGYPLYGYTF.

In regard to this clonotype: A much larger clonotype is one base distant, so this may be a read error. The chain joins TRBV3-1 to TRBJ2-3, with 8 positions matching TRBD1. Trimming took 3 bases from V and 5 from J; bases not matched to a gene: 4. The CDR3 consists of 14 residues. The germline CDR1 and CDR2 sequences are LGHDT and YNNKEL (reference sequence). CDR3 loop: CASSQRQGKDTQYF. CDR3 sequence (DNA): TGTGCCAGCAGCCAGAGACAGGGGAAAGATACGCAGTATTTT.

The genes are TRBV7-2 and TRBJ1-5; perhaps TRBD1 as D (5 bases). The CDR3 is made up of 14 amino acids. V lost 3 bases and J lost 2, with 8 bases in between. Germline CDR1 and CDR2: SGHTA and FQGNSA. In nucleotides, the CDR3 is TGTGCCAGCAGCTTCCCAGGGCGCAATCAGCCCCAGCATTTT. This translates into CASSFPGRNQPQHF.

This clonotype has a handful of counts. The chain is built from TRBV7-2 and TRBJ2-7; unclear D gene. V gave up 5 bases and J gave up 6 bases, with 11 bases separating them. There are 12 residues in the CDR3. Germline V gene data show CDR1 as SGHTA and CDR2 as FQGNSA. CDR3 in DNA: TGTGCCAGCAGCCCCGACCATGGCGAGCAGTACTTC. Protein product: CASSPDHGEQYF.

CDR3 nucleotides: TGTGCCAGTAGTACGCCGGGGATGGGAGAGACCCAGTACTTC. Amino acid sequence: CASSTPGMGETQYF. This chain uses TRBV19 with TRBJ2-5; tentatively, D is TRBD2 (5 bases). There are 14 residues in the CDR3. V lost 4 bases to trimming and J lost 4 bases, with 13 bases between them. Looked up from germline, CDR1 is LNHDA and CDR2 is SQIVND (reference sequence).

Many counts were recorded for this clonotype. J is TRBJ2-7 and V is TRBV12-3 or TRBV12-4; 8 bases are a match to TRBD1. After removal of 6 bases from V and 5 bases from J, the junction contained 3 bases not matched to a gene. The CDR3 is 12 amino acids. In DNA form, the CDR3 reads TGTGCCAGCAGCGACAGGGGCAACGAGCAGTACTTC. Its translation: CASSDRGNEQYF.

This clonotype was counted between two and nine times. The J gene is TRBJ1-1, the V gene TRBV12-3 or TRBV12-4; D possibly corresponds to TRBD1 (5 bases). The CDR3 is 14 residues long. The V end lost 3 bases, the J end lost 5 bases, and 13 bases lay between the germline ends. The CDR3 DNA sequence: TGTGCCAGCAGTTTGCAGGGCCTGAGTACTGAAGCTTTCTTT. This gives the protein CASSLQGLSTEAFF.

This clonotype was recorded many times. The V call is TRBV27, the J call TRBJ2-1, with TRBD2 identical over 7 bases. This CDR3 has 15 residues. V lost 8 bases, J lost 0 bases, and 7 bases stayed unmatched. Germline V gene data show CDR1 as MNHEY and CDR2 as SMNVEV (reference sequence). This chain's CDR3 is CASGFSGNSYNEQFF. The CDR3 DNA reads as TGTGCCAGCGGATTCAGCGGGAACTCCTACAATGAGCAGTTCTTC.

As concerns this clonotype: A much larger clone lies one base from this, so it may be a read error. CDR3 protein: CASSLYERAGNEQFF. CDR3 nucleotides: TGTGCCAGCAGCTTGTACGAGAGGGCCGGTAATGAGCAGTTCTTC. V gene TRBV7-2 combines with J gene TRBJ2-1; weak D call: TRBD2 (5 bases). Germline V CDR1 and CDR2: SGHTA, FQGNSA. V was pared by 3 bases and J by 7 bases, with 16 bases between. The CDR3 is made up of 15 amino acids.

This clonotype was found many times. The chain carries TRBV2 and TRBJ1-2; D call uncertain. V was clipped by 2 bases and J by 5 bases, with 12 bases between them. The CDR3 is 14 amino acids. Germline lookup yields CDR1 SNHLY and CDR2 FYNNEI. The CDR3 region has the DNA TGTGCCAGCAGTGAATCAGGAGAGGGATATGGCTACACCTTC. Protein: CASSESGEGYGYTF.

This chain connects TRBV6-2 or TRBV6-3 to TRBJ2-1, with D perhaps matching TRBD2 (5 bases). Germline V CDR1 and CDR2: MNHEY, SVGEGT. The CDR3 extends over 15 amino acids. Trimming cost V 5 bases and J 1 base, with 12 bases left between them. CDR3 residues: CASSEWLASYNEQFF. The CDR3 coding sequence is TGTGCCAGCAGTGAATGGCTAGCTTCCTACAATGAGCAGTTCTTC.

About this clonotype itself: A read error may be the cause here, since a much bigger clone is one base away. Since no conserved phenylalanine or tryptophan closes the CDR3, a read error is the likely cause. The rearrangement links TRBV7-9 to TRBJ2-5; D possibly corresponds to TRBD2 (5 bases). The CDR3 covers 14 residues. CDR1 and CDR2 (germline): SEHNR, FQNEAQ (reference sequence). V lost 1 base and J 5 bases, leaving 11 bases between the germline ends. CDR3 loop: CASSLEVRGETQYL. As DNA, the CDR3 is TGTGCCAGCAGCTTAGAGGTCCGAGGGGAGACCCAGTACCTC.

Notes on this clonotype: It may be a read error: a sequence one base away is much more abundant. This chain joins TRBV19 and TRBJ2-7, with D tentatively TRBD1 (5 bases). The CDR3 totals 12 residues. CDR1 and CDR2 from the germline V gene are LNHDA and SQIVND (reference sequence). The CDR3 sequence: CASSGAYYEQHF. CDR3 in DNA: TGTGCCAGTAGTGGGGCGTACTACGAGCAGCACTTC.

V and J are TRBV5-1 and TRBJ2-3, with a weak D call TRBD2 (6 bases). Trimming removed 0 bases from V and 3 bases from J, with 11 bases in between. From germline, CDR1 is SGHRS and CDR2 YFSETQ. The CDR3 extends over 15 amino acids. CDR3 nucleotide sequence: TGCGCCAGCAGCTTGGGGGGGGACTGGACAGATACGCAGTATTTT. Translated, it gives CASSLGGDWTDTQYF.

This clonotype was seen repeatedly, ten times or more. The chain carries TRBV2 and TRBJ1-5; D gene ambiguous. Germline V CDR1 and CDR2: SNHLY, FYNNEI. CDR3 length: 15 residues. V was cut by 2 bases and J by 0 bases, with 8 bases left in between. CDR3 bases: TGTGCCAGCAGTGAAAATGGTCGTAGCAATCAGCCCCAGCATTTT. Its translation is CASSENGRSNQPQHF.

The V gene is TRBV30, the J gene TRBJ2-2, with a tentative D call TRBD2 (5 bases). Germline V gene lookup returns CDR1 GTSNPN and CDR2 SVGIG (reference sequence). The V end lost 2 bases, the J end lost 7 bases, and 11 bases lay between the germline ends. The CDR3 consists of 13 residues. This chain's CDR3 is CAWSSTGIGELFF. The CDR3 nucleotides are TGTGCCTGGAGTTCGACGGGAATCGGGGAGCTGTTTTTT.

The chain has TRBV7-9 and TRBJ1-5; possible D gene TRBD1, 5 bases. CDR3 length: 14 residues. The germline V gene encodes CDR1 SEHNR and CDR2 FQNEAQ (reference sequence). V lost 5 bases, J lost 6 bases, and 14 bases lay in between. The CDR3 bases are TGTGCCAGCAGCCCCGGGGCGGATGGTCAGCCCCAGCATTTT. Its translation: CASSPGADGQPQHF. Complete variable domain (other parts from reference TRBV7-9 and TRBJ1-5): DTGVSQNPRHKITKRGQNVTFRCDPISEHNRLYWYRQTLGQGPEFLTYFQNEAQLEKSRLLSDRFSAERPKGSFSTLEIQRTEQGDSAMYLCASSPGADGQPQHFGDGTRLSIL.